The 25 T cell receptor beta chains below come from one sample, sequenced in a study of control samples from healthy donors and cancer patients. Clones were sequenced by immunoSEQ multiplex PCR, and TCRdb holds only the in-frame ones, with some missing. The data contain approximately 160,000 clones, around 90% of them seen just once; the ten biggest clones take up 0.68%. Sequencing was performed on blood. The receptor set was obtained from a woman in her thirties in good health.

The V and J genes are TRBV6-5 and TRBJ2-1; perhaps D is TRBD1 or TRBD2 (5 bases each). The V gene lost 0 bases and the J gene lost 0 bases, with 6 bases spanning the gap. Germline CDR1 reads MNHEY; CDR2 reads SVGAGI. This CDR3 spans 15 amino acids. The chain's CDR3 is CASSYSGVSYNEQFF. As DNA, the CDR3 is TGTGCCAGCAGTTACTCGGGGGTCTCCTACAATGAGCAGTTCTTC.

The chain couples TRBV28 to TRBJ2-1; a possible D gene is TRBD2 (5 bases). Looked up from germline, CDR1 is MDHEN and CDR2 is SYDVKM. The CDR3 is made up of 15 amino acids. Trimming removed 1 base at V and 5 bases at J, with 12 bases between. DNA for the CDR3: TGTGCCAGCAGTTTATATACTAGTAGTCACAATGAGCAGTTCTTC. This encodes CASSLYTSSHNEQFF.

The chain carries TRBV12-3 or TRBV12-4 and TRBJ2-1; 10 bases agree with TRBD1. After removal of 8 bases from V and 5 bases from J, the junction contained 3 bases not matched to a gene. This CDR3 has 13 residues. CDR3 protein: CASGDRGNNEQFF. In nucleotides, the CDR3 is TGTGCCAGCGGGGACAGGGGAAACAATGAGCAGTTCTTC.

The gene calls are TRBV2 and TRBJ2-3, with 12 bases lining up with TRBD2. The germline V gene encodes CDR1 SNHLY and CDR2 FYNNEI. Trimming at V came to 6 bases and at J to 4 bases, leaving 5 bases not matched to a gene. The CDR3 loop spans 15 amino acids. The CDR3 loop is CASRELAGGADTQYF. DNA for the CDR3: TGTGCCAGCAGAGAACTAGCGGGAGGTGCAGATACGCAGTATTTT.

This sequence joins TRBV5-1 and TRBJ2-3; 7 bases fit TRBD2. Looked up from germline, CDR1 is SGHRS and CDR2 is YFSETQ. The V segment lost 4 bases and the J segment 6 bases; nucleotides outside the gene matches: 11. The CDR3 extends over 15 amino acids. CDR3 nucleotides: TGCGCCAGCAGCCGAGAGCGTTCCGGGGGGGATACGCAGTATTTT. It codes for CASSRERSGGDTQYF.

The chain carries TRBV20-1 and TRBJ1-1; D remains ambiguous. The V gene's germline CDR1 is DFQATT and CDR2 SNEGSKA (reference sequence). V lost 5 bases and J 1 base, leaving 5 bases between the germline ends. The CDR3 is made up of 11 amino acids. The CDR3 bases are TGCAGTGCTCTCAAGAACACTGAAGCTTTCTTT. This sequence encodes CSALKNTEAFF.

The rearrangement joins TRBV3-1 (or the pseudogene TRBV3-2) to TRBJ2-6; D is undetermined. Trimming removed 4 bases from V and 4 bases from J, with 5 bases in between. There are 13 residues in the CDR3. Germline V lookup: CDR1 LGHDT, CDR2 YNNKEL (reference sequence). The CDR3 sequence is CASSLKGANVLTF. The DNA for the CDR3 is TGTGCCAGCAGCCTAAAAGGGGCCAACGTCCTGACTTTC.

This chain joins TRBV7-9 and TRBJ2-4; 7 positions agree with TRBD2. V trimming: 1 base; J trimming: 10 bases; junction bases outside the gene matches: 10. The CDR3 is 15 amino acids. The germline CDR1 and CDR2 sequences are SEHNR and FQNEAQ (reference sequence). As DNA, the CDR3 is TGTGCCAGCAGCTTAGTCCGCAGCGGGGTTTTTATTCAGTACTTC. Translation: CASSLVRSGVFIQYF.

The chain uses TRBV11-2 and TRBJ2-1; 12 bases match TRBD2. The J segment lost 3 bases and the V segment lost 6 bases, leaving 6 bases of the junction unmatched. Looked up from germline, CDR1 is SGHAT and CDR2 is FQNNGV. The CDR3 runs 16 residues. The CDR3 loop is CASSPLLAGGYNEQFF. The DNA of the CDR3 is TGTGCCAGCAGTCCATTACTAGCGGGAGGCTACAATGAGCAGTTCTTC.

This chain links TRBV28 with TRBJ2-7; D not resolved. V was cut by 5 bases and J by 7 bases, with 24 bases left in between. This CDR3 spans 16 amino acids. Per the germline V gene, CDR1 is MDHEN and CDR2 is SYDVKM. Here the CDR3 DNA reads TGTGCCAGCAGTCTGTCTGGCGGAGCCCTTTTACAAGAGCAGTACTTC. The encoded protein is CASSLSGGALLQEQYF.

This clone has only a few counts. One end of the junction fails to match germline, which may point to a read error. The chain couples TRBV27 to TRBJ1-5; D uncertain. Germline V CDR1 and CDR2: MNHEY, SMNVEV (reference sequence). This CDR3 comprises 13 residues. CDR3 nucleotides: TGTGCCAGCAGTATATCTGGGCGTCAGCCCCAGCATTTT. Translating gives CASSISGRQPQHF.

The chain combines TRBV12-5 with TRBJ1-5; no firm D call. The ends were cut back, 7 bases at V and 6 bases at J, with 10 bases in the middle. Per the germline V gene, CDR1 is LGHNT and CDR2 is FRNRAP. The length of the CDR3 is 12 residues. The CDR3, as DNA: TGTGCTAGTGCCAAGGAGATTCAGCCCCAGCATTTT. Amino acid sequence: CASAKEIQPQHF.

The V and J genes are TRBV4-2 and TRBJ2-3, with D possibly matching TRBD2 (6 bases). Per the germline V gene, CDR1 is LGHNA and CDR2 is YNFKEQ. The V and J ends lost 1 base and 2 bases respectively, with 13 bases between them. The CDR3 consists of 16 residues. Written as DNA, the CDR3 is TGTGCCAGCAGCCAAGTTTCGGGAGCTCACACAGATACGCAGTATTTT. Its translation: CASSQVSGAHTDTQYF.

About this clone: The same CDR3 is also encoded by other DNA sequences in this sample. The rearrangement links TRBV6-5 to TRBJ2-7, with TRBD1 as a possible D gene (6 bases). Looked up from germline, CDR1 is MNHEY and CDR2 is SVGAGI. V was trimmed by 0 bases and J by 2 bases, leaving 14 bases between them. The CDR3 is 16 residues long. The chain's CDR3 is CASSYSSGTPTYEQYF. DNA of the CDR3: TGTGCCAGCAGTTACTCATCCGGGACACCTACCTACGAGCAGTACTTC.

Notes on this clone: A read error may produce the germline difference seen at one junction end. This chain links TRBV7-7 with TRBJ2-2, with TRBD1 identical over 8 bases. There are 14 residues in the CDR3. The germline gives CDR1 SSHAT, CDR2 FNYEAQ (reference sequence). The CDR3 loop reads CASSPQGATGELFF. CDR3 DNA: TGTGCTAGCAGTCCTCAGGGGGCGACCGGGGAGCTGTTTTTT.

The rearrangement links TRBV21-1 to TRBJ2-7; TRBD2 is the table's D call, not checked against the DNA. TRBV21-1 counts as a pseudogene. This CDR3 spans 18 amino acids. The CDR3 reads CASGRSDWTSGSFREQYF. CDR3 DNA sequence: TGTGCCAGCGGCCGGAGCGATTGGACTAGCGGGAGTTTTAGGGAGCAGTACTTC.

The chain employs TRBV27 and TRBJ1-3; a possible D gene is TRBD1 (6 bases). Trimming removed 8 bases from V and 5 bases from J, with 13 bases in between. The CDR3 has 13 residues. Germline loops: CDR1 MNHEY, CDR2 SMNVEV (reference sequence). The CDR3 sequence is CASARTDRNTIYF. Written as DNA, the CDR3 is TGTGCCAGCGCACGGACAGACCGAAACACCATATATTTT.

V gene TRBV4-1 combines with J gene TRBJ2-1, with D hard to call. Germline V lookup: CDR1 MGHRA, CDR2 YSYEKL. The CDR3 has 15 amino acids. V was trimmed by 1 base and J by 9 bases, leaving 16 bases between them. CDR3 residues: CASSQGSPPSAEQFF. CDR3 DNA sequence: TGCGCCAGCAGCCAAGGGTCCCCCCCATCCGCTGAGCAGTTCTTC.

This sequence joins TRBV3-1 (or the pseudogene TRBV3-2) and TRBJ1-2; 7 bases are shared with TRBD1. This CDR3 region has 16 residues. In germline, CDR1 is LGHDT, CDR2 YNNKEL (reference sequence). J lost 3 bases, V lost 4 bases, and 11 bases had no gene match. The CDR3 nucleotides are TGTGCCAGCAGCCCTTGGATACAGGGGAGCGACTATGGCTACACCTTC. Residues: CASSPWIQGSDYGYTF.

This clone was detected only a few times. The rearrangement uses TRBV24-1 and TRBJ2-1; D unresolved. Germline V gives CDR1 KGHDR, CDR2 SFDVKD. Trimming removed 4 bases from V and 1 base from J, with 4 bases in between. The CDR3 sequence is 13 residues long. CDR3 bases: TGTGCCACCAGTGACGGATCCTACAATGAGCAGTTCTTC. Protein: CATSDGSYNEQFF.

V usage is TRBV7-8 and J usage is TRBJ1-3; possibly TRBD1 for D (6 bases). Trimming removed 8 bases at V and 0 bases at J, with 11 bases between. The CDR3 sequence is 14 residues long. Germline-derived CDR1 and CDR2 are SGHVS and FQNEAQ. The CDR3 DNA follows: TGTGCCAGCGCAACAGGGCTCTCTGGAAACACCATATATTTT. Translated: CASATGLSGNTIYF.

V and J are TRBV6-2 or TRBV6-3 and TRBJ1-2; D gene unclear. Germline-derived CDR1 and CDR2 are MNHEY and SVGEGT. Trimming took off 2 bases at V and 2 bases at J, with 12 bases between the two ends. The CDR3 sequence is 15 residues long. CDR3 loop: CASSYDRPGNYGYTF. DNA for the CDR3: TGTGCCAGCAGTTACGATCGACCCGGAAACTATGGCTACACCTTC.

The J gene is TRBJ2-1, the V gene TRBV7-6; D is possibly TRBD1 (6 bases). Trimming took 7 bases from V and 1 from J, leaving 14 bases between them. Germline values: CDR1 SGHVS, CDR2 FNYEAQ. The CDR3 extends over 15 amino acids. CDR3 nucleotides: TGTGCCAGCATAGAACAGGGTGGGTCCTACAATGAGCAGTTCTTC. Encoded protein: CASIEQGGSYNEQFF.

The chain combines TRBV3-1 (or the pseudogene TRBV3-2) with TRBJ2-7; unclear D gene. The CDR3 contains 14 residues. CDR1 LGHDT and CDR2 YNNKEL come from the germline V gene (reference sequence). With 5 bases removed from V and 1 base from J, the gap between germline ends came to 12 bases. The CDR3 nucleotides are TGTGCCAGCAGCATACGACTGCCTTCCTACGAGCAGTACTTC. Translation gives CASSIRLPSYEQYF.

The chain combines TRBV5-4 with TRBJ2-5; 7 bases fit TRBD2. There are 15 residues in the CDR3. Germline loops: CDR1 SGHNT, CDR2 YYREEE (reference sequence). V trimming: 4 bases; J trimming: 5 bases; junction bases outside the gene matches: 11. CDR3 DNA sequence: TGTGCCAGCAGCGAGAGGGTGACTAGCAGCGAGACCCAGTACTTC. Translation: CASSERVTSSETQYF.